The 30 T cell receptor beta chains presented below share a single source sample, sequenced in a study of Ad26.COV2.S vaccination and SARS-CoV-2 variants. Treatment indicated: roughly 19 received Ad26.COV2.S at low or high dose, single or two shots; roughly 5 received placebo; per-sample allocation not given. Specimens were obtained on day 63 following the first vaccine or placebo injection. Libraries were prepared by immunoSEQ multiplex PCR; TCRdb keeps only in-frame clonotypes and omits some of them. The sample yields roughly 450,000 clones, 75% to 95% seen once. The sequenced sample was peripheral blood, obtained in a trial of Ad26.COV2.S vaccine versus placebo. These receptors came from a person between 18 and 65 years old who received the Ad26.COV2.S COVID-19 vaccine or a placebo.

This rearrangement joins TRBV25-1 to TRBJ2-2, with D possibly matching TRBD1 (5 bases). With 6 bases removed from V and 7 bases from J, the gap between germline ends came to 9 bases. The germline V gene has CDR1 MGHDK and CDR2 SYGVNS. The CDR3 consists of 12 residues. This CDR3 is CASRGANGELFF. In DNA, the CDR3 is TGTGCCAGCAGAGGGGCCAACGGGGAGCTGTTTTTT.

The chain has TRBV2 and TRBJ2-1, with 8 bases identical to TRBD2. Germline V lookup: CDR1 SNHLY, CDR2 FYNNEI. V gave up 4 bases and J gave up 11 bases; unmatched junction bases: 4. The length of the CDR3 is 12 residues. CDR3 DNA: TGTGCCAGCAGTGCGGGTAGCGGGAAGCAGTTCTTC. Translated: CASSAGSGKQFF.

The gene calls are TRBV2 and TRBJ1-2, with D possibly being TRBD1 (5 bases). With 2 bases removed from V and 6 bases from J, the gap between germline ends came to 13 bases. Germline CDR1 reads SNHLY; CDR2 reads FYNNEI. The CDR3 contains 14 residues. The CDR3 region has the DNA TGTGCCAGCAGTGAATTTTGGGACCAAAATGGCTACACCTTC. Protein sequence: CASSEFWDQNGYTF.

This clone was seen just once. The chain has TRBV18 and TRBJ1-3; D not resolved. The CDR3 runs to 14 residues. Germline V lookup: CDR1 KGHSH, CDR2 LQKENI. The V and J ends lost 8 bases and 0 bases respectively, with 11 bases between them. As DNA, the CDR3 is TGTGCCAGCCACCGAGGCAACTCTGGAAACACCATATATTTT. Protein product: CASHRGNSGNTIYF.

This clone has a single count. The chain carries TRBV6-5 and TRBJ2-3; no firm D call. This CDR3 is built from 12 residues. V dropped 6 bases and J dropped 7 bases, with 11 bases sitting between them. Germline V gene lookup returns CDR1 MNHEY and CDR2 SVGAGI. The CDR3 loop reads CASSPGWNTQYF. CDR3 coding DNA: TGTGCCAGCAGCCCGGGCTGGAATACGCAGTATTTT.

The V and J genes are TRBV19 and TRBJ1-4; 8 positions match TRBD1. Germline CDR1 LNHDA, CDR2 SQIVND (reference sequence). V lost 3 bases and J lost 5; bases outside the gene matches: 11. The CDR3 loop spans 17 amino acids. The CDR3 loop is CASSITSTGAMNEKLFF. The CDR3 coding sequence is TGTGCCAGTAGTATTACTTCGACAGGGGCCATGAATGAAAAACTGTTTTTT.

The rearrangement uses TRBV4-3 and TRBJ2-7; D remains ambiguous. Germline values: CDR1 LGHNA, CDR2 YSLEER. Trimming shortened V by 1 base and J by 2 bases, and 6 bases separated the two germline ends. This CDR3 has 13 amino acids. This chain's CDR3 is CASSQGVPYEQYF. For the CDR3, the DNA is TGCGCCAGCAGCCAAGGGGTTCCCTACGAGCAGTACTTC.

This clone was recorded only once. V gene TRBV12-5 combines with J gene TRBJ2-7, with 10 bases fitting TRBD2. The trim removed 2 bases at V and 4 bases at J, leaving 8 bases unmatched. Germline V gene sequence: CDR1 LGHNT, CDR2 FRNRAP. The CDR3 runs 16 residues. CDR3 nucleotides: TGTGCTAGTGGTTTGATGGCTAGCGGGAGATGGTACGAGCAGTACTTC. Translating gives CASGLMASGRWYEQYF.

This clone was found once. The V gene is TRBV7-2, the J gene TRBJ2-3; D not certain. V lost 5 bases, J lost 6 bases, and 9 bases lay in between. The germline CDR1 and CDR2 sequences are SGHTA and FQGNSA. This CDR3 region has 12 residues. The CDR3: CASSLDLDTQYF. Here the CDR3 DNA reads TGTGCCAGCAGCCTGGACCTTGATACGCAGTATTTT.

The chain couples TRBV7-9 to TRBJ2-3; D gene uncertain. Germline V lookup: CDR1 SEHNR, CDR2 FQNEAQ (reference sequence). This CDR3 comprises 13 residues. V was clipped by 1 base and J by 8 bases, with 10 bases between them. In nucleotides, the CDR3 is TGTGCCAGCAGCTTAGTTCCCTCGCCTACGCAGTATTTT. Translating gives CASSLVPSPTQYF.

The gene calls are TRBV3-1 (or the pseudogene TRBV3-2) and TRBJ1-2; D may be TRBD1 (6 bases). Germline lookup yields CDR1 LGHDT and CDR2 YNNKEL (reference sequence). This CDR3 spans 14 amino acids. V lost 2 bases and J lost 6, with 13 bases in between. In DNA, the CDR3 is TGTGCCAGCAGCCAACCAGGGGAATCAGATGGCTACACCTTC. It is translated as CASSQPGESDGYTF.

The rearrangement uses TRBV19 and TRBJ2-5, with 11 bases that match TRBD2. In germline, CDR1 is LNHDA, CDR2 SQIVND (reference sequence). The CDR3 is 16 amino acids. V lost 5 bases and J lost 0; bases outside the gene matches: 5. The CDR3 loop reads CASSPRTSGYQETQYF. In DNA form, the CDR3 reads TGTGCCAGTAGTCCTCGGACTAGCGGGTACCAAGAGACCCAGTACTTC.

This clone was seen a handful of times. Written as DNA, the CDR3 is TGTGCCAGCAGTGGACTAGCGGTCCCCCCCGAGCAGTACTTC. Protein sequence: CASSGLAVPPEQYF. This chain joins TRBV2 and TRBJ2-7, with TRBD2 matching 9 bases. The germline V gene encodes CDR1 SNHLY and CDR2 FYNNEI. The CDR3 runs to 14 residues. V lost 4 bases to trimming and J lost 6 bases; unmatched junction nucleotides: 7.

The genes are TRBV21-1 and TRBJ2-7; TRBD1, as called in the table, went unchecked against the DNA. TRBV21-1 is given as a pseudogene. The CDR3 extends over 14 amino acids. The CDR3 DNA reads TGTGCCAGTAGGGACAGGGGGAAGACCTACGAGCAGTACTTC. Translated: CASRDRGKTYEQYF.

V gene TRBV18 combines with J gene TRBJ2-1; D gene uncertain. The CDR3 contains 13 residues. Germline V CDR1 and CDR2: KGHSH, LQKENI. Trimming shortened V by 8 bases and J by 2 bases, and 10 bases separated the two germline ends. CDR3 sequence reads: CASALGAYNEQFF. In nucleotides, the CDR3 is TGTGCCAGCGCCCTCGGAGCCTACAATGAGCAGTTCTTC.

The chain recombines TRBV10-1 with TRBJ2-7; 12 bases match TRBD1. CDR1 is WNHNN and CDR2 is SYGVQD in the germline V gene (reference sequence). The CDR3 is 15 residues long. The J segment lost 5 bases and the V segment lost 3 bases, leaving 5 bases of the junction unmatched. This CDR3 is CASSEPGQGANEQYF. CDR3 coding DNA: TGCGCCAGCAGTGAACCGGGACAGGGGGCGAACGAGCAGTACTTC.

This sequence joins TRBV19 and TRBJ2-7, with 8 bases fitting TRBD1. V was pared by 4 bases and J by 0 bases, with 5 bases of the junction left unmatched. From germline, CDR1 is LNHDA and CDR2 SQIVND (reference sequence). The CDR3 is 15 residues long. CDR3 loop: CASSKGTGLSYEQYF. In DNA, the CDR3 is TGTGCCAGTAGTAAGGGGACAGGCCTCTCCTACGAGCAGTACTTC.

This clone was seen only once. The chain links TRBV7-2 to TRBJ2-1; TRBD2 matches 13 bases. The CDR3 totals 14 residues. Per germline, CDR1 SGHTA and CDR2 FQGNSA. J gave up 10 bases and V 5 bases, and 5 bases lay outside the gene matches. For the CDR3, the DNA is TGTGCCAGCAGCCAACTGACTAGCGGGAGGGAGCAGTTCTTC. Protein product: CASSQLTSGREQFF.

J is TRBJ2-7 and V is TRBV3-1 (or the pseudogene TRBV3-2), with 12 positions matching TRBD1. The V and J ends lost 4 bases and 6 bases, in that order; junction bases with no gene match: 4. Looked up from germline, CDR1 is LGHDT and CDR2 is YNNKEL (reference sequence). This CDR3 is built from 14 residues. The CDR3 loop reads CASSPGTGGVEQYF. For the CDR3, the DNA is TGTGCCAGCAGCCCTGGGACAGGGGGCGTCGAGCAGTACTTC.

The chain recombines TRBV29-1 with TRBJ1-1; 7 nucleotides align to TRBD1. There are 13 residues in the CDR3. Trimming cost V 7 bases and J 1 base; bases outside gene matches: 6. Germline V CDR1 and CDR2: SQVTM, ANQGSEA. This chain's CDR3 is CSARGQENTEAFF. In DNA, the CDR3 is TGCAGCGCAAGAGGACAGGAGAACACTGAAGCTTTCTTT.

The CDR3 protein is CASSPRTTGPYGYTF. CDR3 DNA sequence: TGTGCCAGCAGTCCACGTACGACAGGGCCATATGGCTACACCTTC. The rearrangement uses TRBV28 and TRBJ1-2, with TRBD1 matching 7 bases. The V segment lost 5 bases and the J segment 5 bases; nucleotides outside the gene matches: 11. Germline V gene sequence: CDR1 MDHEN, CDR2 SYDVKM. The CDR3 contains 15 residues.

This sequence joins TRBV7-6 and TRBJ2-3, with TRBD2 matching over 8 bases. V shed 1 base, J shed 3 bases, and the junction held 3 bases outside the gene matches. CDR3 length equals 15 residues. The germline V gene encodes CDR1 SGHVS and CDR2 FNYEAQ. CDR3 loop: CASSLEASGTDTQYF. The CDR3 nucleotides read TGTGCCAGCAGCTTAGAGGCTAGCGGGACAGATACGCAGTATTTT.

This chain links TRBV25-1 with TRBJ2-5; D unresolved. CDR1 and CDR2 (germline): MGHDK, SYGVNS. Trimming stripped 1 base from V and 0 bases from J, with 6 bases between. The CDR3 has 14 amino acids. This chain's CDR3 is CASSELGNQETQYF. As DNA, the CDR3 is TGTGCCAGCAGTGAATTAGGGAACCAAGAGACCCAGTACTTC.

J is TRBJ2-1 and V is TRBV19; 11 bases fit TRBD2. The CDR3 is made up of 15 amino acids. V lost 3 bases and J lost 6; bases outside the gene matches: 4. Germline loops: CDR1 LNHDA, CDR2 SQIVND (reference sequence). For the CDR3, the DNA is TGTGCCAGTAGTATCCTAGCGGGAGGTGGCAATGAGCAGTTCTTC. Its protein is CASSILAGGGNEQFF.

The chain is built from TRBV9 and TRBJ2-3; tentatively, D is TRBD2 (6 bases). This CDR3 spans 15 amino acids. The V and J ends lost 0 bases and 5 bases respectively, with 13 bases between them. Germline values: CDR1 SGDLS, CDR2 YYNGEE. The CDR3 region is CASSVANGRIDTQYF. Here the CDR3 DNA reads TGTGCCAGCAGCGTAGCTAACGGGAGAATAGATACGCAGTATTTT.

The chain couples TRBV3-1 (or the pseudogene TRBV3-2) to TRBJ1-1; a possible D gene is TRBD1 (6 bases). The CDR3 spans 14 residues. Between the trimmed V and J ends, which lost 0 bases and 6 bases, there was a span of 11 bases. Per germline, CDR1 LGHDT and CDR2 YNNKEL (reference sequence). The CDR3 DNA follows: TGTGCCAGCAGCCAAGAGGGGGCACTTTCTGAAGCTTTCTTT. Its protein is CASSQEGALSEAFF.

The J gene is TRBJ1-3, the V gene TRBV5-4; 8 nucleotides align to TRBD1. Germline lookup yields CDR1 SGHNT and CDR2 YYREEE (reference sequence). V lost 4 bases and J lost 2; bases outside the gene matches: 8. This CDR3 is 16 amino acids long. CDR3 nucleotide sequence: TGTGCCAGCAGCATTACAGGGGGAATTACTGGAAACACCATATATTTT. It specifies CASSITGGITGNTIYF. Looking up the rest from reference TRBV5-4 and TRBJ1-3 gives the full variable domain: ETGVTQSPTHLIKTRGQQVTLRCSSQSGHNTVSWYQQALGQGPQFIFQYYREEENGRGNFPPRFSGLQFPNYSSELNVNALELDDSALYLCASSITGGITGNTIYFGEGSWLTVV.

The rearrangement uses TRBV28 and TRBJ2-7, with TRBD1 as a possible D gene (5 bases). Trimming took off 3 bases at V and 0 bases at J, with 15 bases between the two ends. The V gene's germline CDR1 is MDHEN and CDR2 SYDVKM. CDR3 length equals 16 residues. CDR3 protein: CASSFRSRAVSYEQYF. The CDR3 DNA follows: TGTGCCAGCAGTTTCCGCAGCAGGGCCGTCTCCTACGAGCAGTACTTC.

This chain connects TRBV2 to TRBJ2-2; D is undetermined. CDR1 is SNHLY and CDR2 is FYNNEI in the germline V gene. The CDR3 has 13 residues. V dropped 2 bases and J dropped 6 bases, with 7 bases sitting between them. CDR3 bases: TGTGCCAGCAGTGAATTTTTCCCCGGGGAGCTGTTTTTT. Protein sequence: CASSEFFPGELFF.

The CDR3 region is CASSLRGGFSYNEQFF. The DNA for the CDR3 is TGTGCCAGCAGCTTAAGGGGGGGATTTTCCTACAATGAGCAGTTCTTC. The chain is built from TRBV11-2 and TRBJ2-1; D perhaps matches TRBD2 (7 bases). Trimming removed 2 bases at V and 1 base at J, with 12 bases between. CDR1 is SGHAT, CDR2 FQNNGV, per germline. The CDR3 is 16 residues long.